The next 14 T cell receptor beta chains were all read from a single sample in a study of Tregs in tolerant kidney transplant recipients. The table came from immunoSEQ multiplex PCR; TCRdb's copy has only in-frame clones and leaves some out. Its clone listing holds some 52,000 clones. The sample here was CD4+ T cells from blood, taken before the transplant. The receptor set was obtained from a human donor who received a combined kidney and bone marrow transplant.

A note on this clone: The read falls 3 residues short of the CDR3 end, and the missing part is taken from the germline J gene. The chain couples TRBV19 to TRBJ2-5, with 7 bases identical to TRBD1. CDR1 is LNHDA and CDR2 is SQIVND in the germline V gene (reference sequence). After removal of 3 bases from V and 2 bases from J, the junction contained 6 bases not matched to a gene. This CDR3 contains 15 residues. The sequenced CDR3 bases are TGTGCCAGTAGTATCGTGGGGACAGTACAAGAGACC. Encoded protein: CASSIVGTVQET. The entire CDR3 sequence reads CASSIVGTVQETQYF.

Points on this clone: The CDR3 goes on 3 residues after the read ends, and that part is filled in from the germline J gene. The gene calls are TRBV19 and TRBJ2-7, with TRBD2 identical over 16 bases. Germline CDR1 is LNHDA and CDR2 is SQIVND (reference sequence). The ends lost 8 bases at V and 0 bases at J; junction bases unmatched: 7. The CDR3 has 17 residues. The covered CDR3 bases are TGTGCCAGTGCTCCGGGACTAGCGGGGGGGAGCTCCTACGAG. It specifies CASAPGLAGGSSYE. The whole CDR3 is CASAPGLAGGSSYEQYF. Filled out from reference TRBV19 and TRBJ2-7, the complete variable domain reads DGGITQSPKYLFRKEGQNVTLSCEQNLNHDAMYWYRQDPGQGLRLIYYSQIVNDFQKGDIAEGYSVSREKKESFPLTVTSAQKNPTAFYLCASAPGLAGGSSYEQYFGPGTRLTVT.

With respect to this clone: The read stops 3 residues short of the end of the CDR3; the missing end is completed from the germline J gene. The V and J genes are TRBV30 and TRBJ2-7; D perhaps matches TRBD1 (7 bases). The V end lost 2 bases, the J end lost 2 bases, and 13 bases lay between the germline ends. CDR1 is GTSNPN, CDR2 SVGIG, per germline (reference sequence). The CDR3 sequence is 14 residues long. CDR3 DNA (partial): TGTGCCTGGAGTCGGGGGACAGATACCTACGAG. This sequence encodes CAWSRGTDTYE. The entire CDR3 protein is CAWSRGTDTYEQYF.

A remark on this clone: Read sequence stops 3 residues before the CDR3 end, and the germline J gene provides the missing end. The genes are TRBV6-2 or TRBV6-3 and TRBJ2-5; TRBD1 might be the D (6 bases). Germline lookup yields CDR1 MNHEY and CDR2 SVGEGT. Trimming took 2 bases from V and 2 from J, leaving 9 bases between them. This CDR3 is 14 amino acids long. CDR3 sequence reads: CASSYTGMQETQYF. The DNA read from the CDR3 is TGTGCCAGCAGTTACACAGGGATGCAAGAGACC.

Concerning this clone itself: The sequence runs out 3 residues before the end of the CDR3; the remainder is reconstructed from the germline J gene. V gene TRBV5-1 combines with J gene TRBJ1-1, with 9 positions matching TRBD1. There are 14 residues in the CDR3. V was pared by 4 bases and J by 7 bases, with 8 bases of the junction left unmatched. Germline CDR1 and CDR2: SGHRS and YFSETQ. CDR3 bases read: TGCGCCAGCAGCATCACCGGGACAGGGAATGAA. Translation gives CASSITGTGNE. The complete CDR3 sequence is CASSITGTGNEAFF. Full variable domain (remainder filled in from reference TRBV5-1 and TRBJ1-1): KAGVTQTPRYLIKTRGQQVTLSCSPISGHRSVSWYQQTPGQGLQFLFEYFSETQRNKGNFPGRFSGRQFSNSRSEMNVSTLELGDSALYLCASSITGTGNEAFFGQGTRLTVV.

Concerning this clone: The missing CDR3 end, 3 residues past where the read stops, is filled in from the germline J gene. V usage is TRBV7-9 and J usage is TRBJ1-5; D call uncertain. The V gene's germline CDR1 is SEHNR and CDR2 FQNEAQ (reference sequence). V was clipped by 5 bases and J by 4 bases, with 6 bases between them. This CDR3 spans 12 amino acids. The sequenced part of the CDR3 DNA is TGTGCCAGCAGCCGCGATAATCAGCCC. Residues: CASSRDNQP. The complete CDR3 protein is CASSRDNQPQHF.

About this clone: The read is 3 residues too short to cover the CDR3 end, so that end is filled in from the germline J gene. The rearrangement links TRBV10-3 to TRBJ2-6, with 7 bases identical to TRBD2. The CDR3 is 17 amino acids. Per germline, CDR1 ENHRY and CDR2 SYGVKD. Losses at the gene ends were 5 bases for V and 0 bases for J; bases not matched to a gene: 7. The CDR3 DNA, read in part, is TGTGCCATCAGTCTTACTAGCGTGAGCTCTGGGGCCAACGTC. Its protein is CAISLTSVSSGANV. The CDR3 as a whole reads CAISLTSVSSGANVLTF.

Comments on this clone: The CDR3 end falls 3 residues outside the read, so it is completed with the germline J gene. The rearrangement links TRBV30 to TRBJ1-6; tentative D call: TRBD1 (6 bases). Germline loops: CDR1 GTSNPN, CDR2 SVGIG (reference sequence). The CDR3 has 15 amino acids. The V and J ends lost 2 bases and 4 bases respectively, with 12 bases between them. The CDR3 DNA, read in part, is TGTGCCTGGAGTTCCACGACAGGATATAATTCACCC. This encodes CAWSSTTGYNSP. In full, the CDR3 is CAWSSTTGYNSPLHF.

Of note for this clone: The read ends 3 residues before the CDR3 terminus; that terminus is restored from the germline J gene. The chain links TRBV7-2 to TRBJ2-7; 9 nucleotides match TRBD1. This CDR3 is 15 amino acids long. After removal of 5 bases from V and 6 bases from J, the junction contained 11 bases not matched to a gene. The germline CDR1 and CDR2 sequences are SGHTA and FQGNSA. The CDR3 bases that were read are TGTGCCAGCAGCCCCCCGGGACAGGGCTTGTTCGAG. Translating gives CASSPPGQGLFE. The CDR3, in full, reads CASSPPGQGLFEQYF. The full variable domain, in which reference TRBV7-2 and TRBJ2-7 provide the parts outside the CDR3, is GAGVSQSPSNKVTEKGKDVELRCDPISGHTALYWYRQSLGQGLEFLIYFQGNSAPDKSGLPSDRFSAERTGGSVSTLTIQRTQQEDSAVYLCASSPPGQGLFEQYFGPGTRLTVT.

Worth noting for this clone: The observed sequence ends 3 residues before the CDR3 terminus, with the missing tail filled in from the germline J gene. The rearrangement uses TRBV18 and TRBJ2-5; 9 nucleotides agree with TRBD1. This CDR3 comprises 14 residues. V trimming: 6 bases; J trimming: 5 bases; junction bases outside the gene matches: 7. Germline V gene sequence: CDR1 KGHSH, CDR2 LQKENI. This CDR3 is CASSPTGGRETQYF. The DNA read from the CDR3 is TGTGCCAGCTCGCCTACAGGGGGCAGGGAGACC.

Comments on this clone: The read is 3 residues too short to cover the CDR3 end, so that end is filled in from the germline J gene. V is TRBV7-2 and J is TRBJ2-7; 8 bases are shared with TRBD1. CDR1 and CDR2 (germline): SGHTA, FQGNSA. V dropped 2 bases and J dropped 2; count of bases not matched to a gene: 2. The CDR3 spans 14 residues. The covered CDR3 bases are TGTGCCAGCAGCTTACTGGGACAGGCCTACGAG. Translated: CASSLLGQAYE. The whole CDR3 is CASSLLGQAYEQYF.

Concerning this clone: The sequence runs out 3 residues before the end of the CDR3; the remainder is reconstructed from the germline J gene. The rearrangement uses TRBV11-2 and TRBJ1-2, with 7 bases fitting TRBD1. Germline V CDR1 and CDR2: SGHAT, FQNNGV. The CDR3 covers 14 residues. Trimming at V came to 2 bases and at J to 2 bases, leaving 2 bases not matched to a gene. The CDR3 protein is CASSLKGGNYGYTF. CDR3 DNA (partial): TGTGCCAGCAGCTTAAAAGGGGGCAACTATGGC.

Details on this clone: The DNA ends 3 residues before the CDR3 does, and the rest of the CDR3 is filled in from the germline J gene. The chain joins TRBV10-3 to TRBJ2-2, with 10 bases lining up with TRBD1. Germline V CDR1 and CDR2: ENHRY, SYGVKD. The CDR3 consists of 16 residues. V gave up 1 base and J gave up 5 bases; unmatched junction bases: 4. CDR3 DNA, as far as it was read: TGTGCCATCAGTGAGTTGGGGACAGGGGTGACCGGGGAG. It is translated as CAISELGTGVTGE. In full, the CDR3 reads CAISELGTGVTGELFF.

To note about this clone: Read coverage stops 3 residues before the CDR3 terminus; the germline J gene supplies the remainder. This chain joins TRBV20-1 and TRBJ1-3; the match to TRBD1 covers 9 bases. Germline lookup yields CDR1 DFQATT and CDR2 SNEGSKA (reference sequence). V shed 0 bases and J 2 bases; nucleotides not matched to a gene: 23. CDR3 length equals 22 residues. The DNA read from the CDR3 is TGCAGTGCTAGAGATCGAGGCAGGGCAGCCCTGACAGGGGGACCCACTGGAAACACC. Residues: CSARDRGRAALTGGPTGNT. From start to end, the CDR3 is CSARDRGRAALTGGPTGNTIYF.